This T cell receptor (beta chain) is drawn from a study of shared clonotypes between healthy human individuals. Looking at the study overall: Per donor, three plates held CD4 naive cells, three held CD4 memory, two held CD8 naive and one held CD8 memory.

V lost 3 bases to trimming and J lost 0 bases, with 11 bases between them. The CDR3 runs to 15 residues. The germline gives CDR1 SNHLY, CDR2 FYNNEI. Comment on this clone: Antigen: not known.

Naive CD8 cells lacked CD45RO, underwent positive selection for CCR7 and left out terminally differentiated effector memory CD45RA+ cells. Every contributor of samples was a Caucasian grown-up residing in Nashville, Tennessee. The study's findings and limits: A handful of donors shared approximately 5% of their naive CD4 clonotypes. Lower generation probabilities were found for non-shared clonotypes than for those shared by all four donors.

Sequenced by immunoSEQ multiplex PCR; TCRdb stores in-frame clones only, minus some. The profile shows nearly 2 million clones, about 95% of them singletons. What was sequenced was naive CD8+ T cells sorted from blood. The sequence derives from a man aged 18 to 29 in good health. The V and J genes are TRBV2 and TRBJ2-5, with D perhaps TRBD1 or TRBD2 (6 bases each). CDR3 loop: CASSELGGYQETQYF. CDR3 coding DNA: TGTGCCAGCAGTGAGTTAGGGGGGTACCAAGAGACCCAGTACTTC.